Sequencing of this TCR beta chain was carried out in a study of cytomegalovirus exposure and HLA in healthy donors. Primers: 60 Vbeta forward and 13 Jbeta reverse. Sequenced by immunoSEQ multiplex PCR; TCRdb stores in-frame clones only, minus some. The table records roughly 100,000 clones, under 85% of them present only once. V shed 5 bases, J shed 2 bases, and the junction held 6 bases outside the gene matches. Germline V gene data show CDR1 as MGHRA and CDR2 as YSYEKL. The CDR3 runs 15 residues. The chain links TRBV4-1 to TRBJ1-2; 9 nucleotides match TRBD1. The sequence derives from a man between 18 and 29 years old in good health and CMV-seronegative. Sequencing used PBMCs. CDR3: CASSARQGDNYGYTF. DNA for the CDR3: TGCGCCAGCAGCGCTAGACAGGGGGACAACTATGGCTACACCTTC.